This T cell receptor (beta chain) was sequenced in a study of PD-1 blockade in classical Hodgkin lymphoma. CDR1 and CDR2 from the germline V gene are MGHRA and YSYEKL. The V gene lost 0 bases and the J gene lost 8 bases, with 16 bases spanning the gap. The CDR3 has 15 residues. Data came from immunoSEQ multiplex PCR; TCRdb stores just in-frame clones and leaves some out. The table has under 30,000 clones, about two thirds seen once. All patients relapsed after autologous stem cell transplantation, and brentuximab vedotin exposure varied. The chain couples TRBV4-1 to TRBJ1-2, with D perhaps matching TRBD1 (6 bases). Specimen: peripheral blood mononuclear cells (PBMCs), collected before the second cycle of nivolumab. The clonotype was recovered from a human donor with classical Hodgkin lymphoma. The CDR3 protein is CASSQDSRGGWGYTF. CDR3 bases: TGCGCCAGCAGCCAAGACTCGAGGGGGGGCTGGGGCTACACCTTC.